The 12 T cell receptor beta chains presented below share a single source sample, sequenced in a study of shared clonotypes between healthy human individuals. The data were produced by immunoSEQ multiplex PCR, yet TCRdb's version contains in-frame clones alone and is incomplete. This sample has about half a million clones, with around 77% found just once. Sequenced: PBMCs. These receptors were obtained from a woman aged 40 to 50 in good health. Some clones in this sample may be carry-over from other donors' samples.

Ten or more counts support this clone. The chain uses TRBV6-1 and TRBJ2-7; tentative D call: TRBD1 (7 bases). Germline values: CDR1 MNHNS, CDR2 SASEGT. Trimming pared 8 bases from V and 3 bases from J, leaving 17 bases between. This CDR3 comprises 14 residues. The DNA of the CDR3 is TGTGCCAGCCAGGGGGGTCAACGGATCTACGAGCAGTACTTC. It specifies CASQGGQRIYEQYF.

This clone was observed a few times. The J gene is TRBJ1-1, the V gene TRBV7-2; no definite D call. The CDR3 has 14 residues. The V gene's germline CDR1 is SGHTA and CDR2 FQGNSA. V lost 5 bases and J lost 1, with 11 bases in between. CDR3 bases: TGTGCCAGCAGCCAAGGTATGGCGAACACTGAAGCTTTCTTT. Translation: CASSQGMANTEAFF.

Worth noting for this clone: With a far larger clone one base away, a read error is the likely cause. The chain couples TRBV28 to TRBJ2-5; no firm D call. The CDR3 contains 14 residues. Germline V gene sequence: CDR1 MDHEN, CDR2 SYDVKM. Between the trimmed V and J ends, which lost 6 bases and 3 bases, there was a span of 14 bases. CDR3 bases: TGTGCCAGCAGCCGGCTGGGTGGGAAAGAGACCCAGTACTTC. It specifies CASSRLGGKETQYF.

The V and J genes are TRBV19 and TRBJ1-4; D perhaps matches TRBD1 (5 bases). The germline V and J ends were trimmed by 10 bases and 5 bases, with 17 bases remaining between them. This CDR3 region has 14 residues. Germline values: CDR1 LNHDA, CDR2 SQIVND (reference sequence). In nucleotides, the CDR3 is TGTGCCACCCGACGGACAAGGGACAATGAAAAACTGTTTTTT. It encodes CATRRTRDNEKLFF. Together with reference TRBV19 and TRBJ1-4, the CDR3 gives the full variable domain: DGGITQSPKYLFRKEGQNVTLSCEQNLNHDAMYWYRQDPGQGLRLIYYSQIVNDFQKGDIAEGYSVSREKKESFPLTVTSAQKNPTAFYLCATRRTRDNEKLFFGSGTQLSVL.

In its sample, this clone was seen a few times. The V and J genes are TRBV2 and TRBJ1-4; D not resolved. CDR1 and CDR2 from the germline V gene are SNHLY and FYNNEI. The CDR3 is 13 amino acids. V was pared by 6 bases and J by 0 bases, with 5 bases between. In DNA form, the CDR3 reads TGTGCCAGCAGGGTGCCAACTAATGAAAAACTGTTTTTT. Translated: CASRVPTNEKLFF. Looking up the rest from reference TRBV2 and TRBJ1-4 gives the full variable domain: EPEVTQTPSHQVTQMGQEVILRCVPISNHLYFYWYRQILGQKVEFLVSFYNNEISEKSEIFDDQFSVERPDGSNFTLKIRSTKLEDSAMYFCASRVPTNEKLFFGSGTQLSVL.

The genes are TRBV18 and TRBJ2-5; 9 bases align to TRBD1. There are 15 residues in the CDR3. V lost 3 bases to trimming and J lost 5 bases; unmatched junction nucleotides: 7. Germline lookup yields CDR1 KGHSH and CDR2 LQKENI. CDR3 in DNA: TGTGCCAGCTCACCTCAAACAGGGGGCAGGGAGACCCAGTACTTC. Translated: CASSPQTGGRETQYF.

The chain employs TRBV29-1 and TRBJ2-1; the D is unclear. Germline CDR1 reads SQVTM; CDR2 reads ANQGSEA. Trimming removed 3 bases from V and 0 bases from J, with 9 bases in between. This CDR3 is 14 amino acids long. This chain's CDR3 is CSVEIPDSYNEQFF. CDR3 sequence (DNA): TGCAGCGTTGAGATCCCAGACTCCTACAATGAGCAGTTCTTC.

The rearrangement uses TRBV19 and TRBJ1-2; 8 bases are shared with TRBD1. CDR3 length: 15 residues. Germline CDR1 is LNHDA and CDR2 is SQIVND (reference sequence). V gave up 4 bases and J gave up 2 bases; unmatched junction bases: 6. Here the CDR3 DNA reads TGTGCCAGTAGTAGGGGGACAGGAGTAAACTATGGCTACACCTTC. Its translation: CASSRGTGVNYGYTF.

The chain joins TRBV7-8 to TRBJ1-3; 7 bases fit TRBD1. CDR1 SGHVS and CDR2 FQNEAQ come from the germline V gene. Germline trimming cut 5 bases from V and 1 base from J; bases unmatched to any gene: 8. The CDR3 runs 16 residues. CDR3 protein: CASSQGTVGSGNTIYF. For the CDR3, the DNA is TGTGCCAGCAGCCAGGGGACAGTCGGATCTGGAAACACCATATATTTT. The complete variable domain, with remaining parts taken from reference TRBV7-8 and TRBJ1-3, reads GAGVSQSPRYKVAKRGQDVALRCDPISGHVSLFWYQQALGQGPEFLTYFQNEAQLDKSGLPSDRFFAERPEGSVSTLKIQRTQQEDSAVYLCASSQGTVGSGNTIYFGEGSWLTVV.

V and J are TRBV14 and TRBJ2-1, with a weak D call TRBD2 (5 bases). CDR1 SGHDN and CDR2 FVKESK come from the germline V gene. V was clipped by 0 bases and J by 8 bases, with 14 bases between them. The CDR3 extends over 15 amino acids. CDR3 nucleotide sequence: TGTGCCAGCAGCCAAGAAACTAGGTCGTTCGATGAGCAGTTCTTC. It codes for CASSQETRSFDEQFF.

CDR3 in amino acids: CASSPYGGFDTEAFF. CDR3 DNA: TGTGCCAGCTCACCCTACGGAGGGTTCGACACTGAAGCTTTCTTT. The chain uses TRBV18 and TRBJ1-1; D call uncertain. The ends were cut back, 3 bases at V and 3 bases at J, with 14 bases in the middle. The CDR3 contains 15 residues. Germline values: CDR1 KGHSH, CDR2 LQKENI. The full variable domain, rest sourced from reference TRBV18 and TRBJ1-1, is NAGVMQNPRHLVRRRGQEARLRCSPMKGHSHVYWYRQLPEEGLKFMVYLQKENIIDESGMPKERFSAEFPKEGPSILRIQQVVRGDSAAYFCASSPYGGFDTEAFFGQGTRLTVV.

This clone was seen a few times. The V call is TRBV12-5, the J call TRBJ2-7; TRBD1 aligns across 7 bases. The germline CDR1 and CDR2 sequences are LGHNT and FRNRAP. CDR3 length equals 16 residues. V shed 0 bases, J shed 4 bases, and the junction held 9 bases outside the gene matches. The CDR3: CASGLVRQGMGYEQYF. The DNA for the CDR3 is TGTGCTAGTGGTTTGGTTCGACAGGGAATGGGGTACGAGCAGTACTTC.